The rows below give T cell receptor beta chains drawn from one sample of a study of shared clonotypes between healthy human individuals. Only in-frame clones appear in the TCRdb table, and some are missing; sequencing was by immunoSEQ multiplex PCR. The sample consists of about 730,000 clones, roughly 72% of them appearing once. The sequencing input was memory CD4+ T cells sorted from blood. All receptors derive from a woman aged 25 to 39 in good health. CDR3s include the opening cysteine and the closing phenylalanine or tryptophan. The D gene is left open where the match is weak. Size is stated for part of the rows, as once, few or many counts, or as a class when the clone is expanded.

d_call: -; j_call: TRBJ1-1; v_call: TRBV7-3; clone_size: -; cdr3_aa: CASSPWGEKTEAFF; cdr3_nt: TGTGCCAGCAGCCCCTGGGGAGAAAAGACTGAAGCTTTCTTT
d_call: -; j_call: TRBJ2-2; v_call: TRBV18; clone_size: few; cdr3_aa: CASSPLANTGELFF; cdr3_nt: TGTGCCAGCTCACCATTAGCCAACACCGGGGAGCTGTTTTTT
d_call: TRBD1; j_call: TRBJ1-1; v_call: TRBV7-9; clone_size: -; cdr3_aa: CASSLVGTGTMNTEAFF; cdr3_nt: TGTGCCAGCAGCTTAGTAGGGACAGGGACCATGAACACTGAAGCTTTCTTT
d_call: TRBD2; j_call: TRBJ2-1; v_call: TRBV19; clone_size: -; cdr3_aa: CASGTGTNYNEQFF; cdr3_nt: TGTGCCAGTGGGACCGGGACTAATTACAATGAGCAGTTCTTC
d_call: -; j_call: TRBJ2-1; v_call: TRBV29-1; clone_size: -; cdr3_aa: CSVNTGKSGEQFF; cdr3_nt: TGCAGCGTAAACACCGGGAAGAGCGGTGAGCAGTTCTTC
d_call: -; j_call: TRBJ2-1; v_call: TRBV10-1; clone_size: -; cdr3_aa: CASSEATTSRNNEQFF; cdr3_nt: TGCGCCAGCAGTGAGGCCACTACCTCTCGAAACAATGAGCAGTTCTTC
d_call: -; j_call: TRBJ1-2; v_call: TRBV5-4; clone_size: -; cdr3_aa: CASSPGQNGYTF; cdr3_nt: TGTGCCAGCAGCCCCGGACAGAATGGCTACACCTTC
d_call: -; j_call: TRBJ1-4; v_call: TRBV29-1; clone_size: few; cdr3_aa: CSVEGGGADWKKLFF; cdr3_nt: TGCAGCGTTGAAGGCGGGGGGGCAGATTGGAAAAAACTGTTTTTT
d_call: TRBD2; j_call: TRBJ2-4; v_call: TRBV2; clone_size: -; cdr3_aa: CASSASSGRARGPKNIQYF; cdr3_nt: TGTGCCAGCAGTGCGTCTAGCGGGAGGGCCAGAGGGCCCAAAAACATTCAGTACTTC
d_call: -; j_call: TRBJ2-3; v_call: TRBV5-6; clone_size: -; cdr3_aa: CASSLMGPDTQYF; cdr3_nt: TGTGCCAGCAGCTTGATGGGCCCAGATACGCAGTATTTT
d_call: TRBD2; j_call: TRBJ2-2; v_call: TRBV6-1; clone_size: -; cdr3_aa: CASSDPSGIRAGELFF; cdr3_nt: TGTGCCAGCAGTGATCCTAGCGGGATTAGGGCCGGGGAGCTGTTTTTT
d_call: -; j_call: TRBJ2-2; v_call: TRBV18; clone_size: few; cdr3_aa: CASSHDPTGELFF; cdr3_nt: TGTGCCAGCTCACATGATCCCACCGGGGAGCTGTTTTTT
d_call: -; j_call: TRBJ2-3; v_call: TRBV2; clone_size: few; cdr3_aa: CASRASTDTQYF; cdr3_nt: TGTGCCAGCAGAGCTAGCACAGATACGCAGTATTTT
d_call: TRBD1; j_call: TRBJ1-1; v_call: TRBV11-2; clone_size: -; cdr3_aa: CASNSGGLNTEAFF; cdr3_nt: TGTGCCAGCAATTCAGGGGGCCTGAACACTGAAGCTTTCTTT
d_call: -; j_call: TRBJ1-4; v_call: TRBV2; clone_size: many; cdr3_aa: CASTFAVNEKLFF; cdr3_nt: TGTGCCAGCACCTTCGCCGTTAATGAAAAACTGTTTTTT
d_call: -; j_call: TRBJ2-4; v_call: TRBV29-1; clone_size: -; cdr3_aa: CSVEDKGRELYF; cdr3_nt: TGCAGCGTTGAAGATAAGGGCAGAGAATTGTACTTC
d_call: -; j_call: TRBJ2-2; v_call: TRBV5-4; clone_size: -; cdr3_aa: CASSSLPSNANTGELFF; cdr3_nt: TGTGCCAGCAGCTCGCTTCCTAGTAACGCGAACACCGGGGAGCTGTTTTTT
d_call: TRBD2; j_call: TRBJ2-1; v_call: TRBV9; clone_size: -; cdr3_aa: CASSAETSASSYNEQFF; cdr3_nt: TGTGCCAGCAGCGCAGAAACTAGCGCGAGCTCCTACAATGAGCAGTTCTTC
d_call: TRBD2; j_call: TRBJ2-3; v_call: TRBV2; clone_size: once; cdr3_aa: CASSTSGRTADTQYF; cdr3_nt: TGTGCCAGCAGCACTAGCGGCCGGACAGCAGATACGCAGTATTTT
d_call: -; j_call: TRBJ2-7; v_call: TRBV19; clone_size: -; cdr3_aa: CASSGPASTSYEQYF; cdr3_nt: TGTGCCAGTAGCGGACCCGCTAGCACTTCCTACGAGCAGTACTTC
d_call: -; j_call: TRBJ2-3; v_call: TRBV5-1; clone_size: -; cdr3_aa: CASTLSIVRTDTQYF; cdr3_nt: TGCGCCAGCACCCTTTCTATAGTGCGCACAGATACGCAGTATTTT
d_call: -; j_call: TRBJ2-4; v_call: TRBV19; clone_size: -; cdr3_aa: CASSIEGAVRPAKNIQYF; cdr3_nt: TGTGCCAGTAGTATAGAGGGGGCAGTAAGACCAGCCAAAAACATTCAGTACTTC
d_call: -; j_call: TRBJ2-6; v_call: TRBV29-1; clone_size: once; cdr3_aa: CSVSTTRGSGANVLTF; cdr3_nt: TGCAGCGTCTCAACTACACGGGGGTCTGGGGCCAACGTCCTGACTTTC
d_call: -; j_call: TRBJ1-2; v_call: TRBV7-9; clone_size: few; cdr3_aa: CASSVRLQDGYGYTF; cdr3_nt: TGTGCCAGCAGCGTCAGGCTCCAGGATGGCTATGGCTACACCTTC
d_call: TRBD2; j_call: TRBJ2-2; v_call: TRBV28; clone_size: once; cdr3_aa: CASGDRGGSIITGELFF; cdr3_nt: TGTGCCAGCGGAGACCGGGGGGGCTCGATAATTACCGGGGAGCTGTTTTTT
d_call: -; j_call: TRBJ1-5; v_call: TRBV5-1; clone_size: once; cdr3_aa: CASSPGVIGSHQPQHF; cdr3_nt: TGCGCCAGCAGCCCTGGGGTCATCGGCAGCCATCAGCCCCAGCATTTT
d_call: -; j_call: TRBJ1-5; v_call: TRBV5-8; clone_size: -; cdr3_aa: CASSLGLYSNQPQHF; cdr3_nt: TGTGCCAGCAGCTTGGGGTTATATAGCAATCAGCCCCAGCATTTT
d_call: -; j_call: TRBJ2-1; v_call: TRBV6-4; clone_size: few; cdr3_aa: CASSSTLGNEQFF; cdr3_nt: TGTGCCAGCAGCTCGACCCTCGGCAATGAGCAGTTCTTC
d_call: -; j_call: TRBJ2-1; v_call: TRBV9; clone_size: -; cdr3_aa: CASSVVSRSGEQFF; cdr3_nt: TGTGCCAGCAGCGTAGTAAGTCGGTCGGGGGAGCAGTTCTTC
d_call: TRBD1; j_call: TRBJ1-4; v_call: TRBV7-8; clone_size: -; cdr3_aa: CASSLGTGPNTFF; cdr3_nt: TGTGCCAGCAGCTTAGGGACAGGGCCTAACACTTTTTTT
d_call: -; j_call: TRBJ1-2; v_call: TRBV28; clone_size: -; cdr3_aa: CASSWVNYGYTF; cdr3_nt: TGTGCCAGCAGTTGGGTAAACTATGGCTACACCTTC